This T cell receptor beta chain originates from a study of early T cells in non-severe SARS-CoV-2 infection. Overall study: Sequencing targeted bulk RNA from unsorted whole blood, leaving chains unpaired.

This clonotype was observed a few times. Its specificity is unknown. In germline, CDR1 is LNHNV, CDR2 YYDKDF (reference sequence). The CDR3 has 14 residues. V was pared by 1 base and J by 1 base, with 7 bases between. The study, taken as a whole, reports: Matching against VDJdb likely underestimated virus-specific expansions, favoring anti-spike CD8.

Individually, cDNA molecules had unique molecular identifiers attached to them. One entry per CDR3 protein, called by TCRdb with MiXCR from the 5' RACE reads. The top ten hold approximately 3.5% of the sample, which has over 85,000 distinct CDR3 sequences, roughly 13% seen once. This chain connects TRBV15 to TRBJ1-1; D call uncertain. This sequence originates from an adult who was a healthcare worker with PCR-confirmed SARS-CoV-2 infection or an uninfected control (not recorded which). The sequenced sample was whole blood, obtained at baseline. The CDR3 is CATSRVEQNTEAFF. In nucleotides, the CDR3 is TGTGCCACCAGCAGAGTTGAGCAGAACACTGAAGCTTTCTTT.